Shown below are 22 T cell receptor beta chains from a single sample sequenced in a study of OX40 agonist ivuxolimab in advanced cancers. This table comes from immunoSEQ multiplex PCR, and its TCRdb copy is limited to in-frame clones, with some not included. The sample yields 80,000 or so clones, approximately 89% seen once. Source: CD4+ or CD8+ T cells sorted from blood, taken in a trial of the OX40 agonist ivuxolimab. Receptor source: an adult with an advanced solid tumor such as melanoma, head and neck, liver or kidney cancer.

The rearrangement uses TRBV19 and TRBJ1-1; D may be TRBD1 (5 bases). The germline V and J ends were trimmed by 2 bases and 6 bases, with 7 bases remaining between them. Germline V gene sequence: CDR1 LNHDA, CDR2 SQIVND (reference sequence). CDR3 length: 12 amino acids. Here the CDR3 DNA reads TGTGCCAGTAGTATAAGGGGCGCTGAAGCTTTCTTT. As protein: CASSIRGAEAFF. The variable domain in full, with the rest retrieved from reference TRBV19 and TRBJ1-1, is DGGITQSPKYLFRKEGQNVTLSCEQNLNHDAMYWYRQDPGQGLRLIYYSQIVNDFQKGDIAEGYSVSREKKESFPLTVTSAQKNPTAFYLCASSIRGAEAFFGQGTRLTVV.

This clone was seen a single time. V gene TRBV6-5 combines with J gene TRBJ2-2; 7 bases line up with TRBD2. With V trimmed by 2 bases and J by 1 base, 1 base remained unmatched. The CDR3 has 15 residues. From germline, CDR1 is MNHEY and CDR2 SVGAGI. As DNA, the CDR3 is TGTGCCAGCAGTTACAAGCGGGGGAACACCGGGGAGCTGTTTTTT. Translated, it gives CASSYKRGNTGELFF.

This chain links TRBV2 with TRBJ2-2, with D possibly matching TRBD1 (5 bases). Germline V lookup: CDR1 SNHLY, CDR2 FYNNEI. Trimming stripped 3 bases from V and 3 bases from J, with 11 bases between. The CDR3 is 15 residues long. The CDR3 sequence: CASSDRTSYTGELFF. DNA for the CDR3: TGTGCCAGCAGTGACAGGACATCGTACACCGGGGAGCTGTTTTTT.

In regard to this clone: Sequence at one end of the junction differs from germline and may be a read error. The chain joins TRBV27 to TRBJ1-2; D remains ambiguous. Germline V gives CDR1 MNHEY, CDR2 SMNVEV (reference sequence). The CDR3 is made up of 14 amino acids. CDR3: CASSLSRTSPGSTF. The CDR3 nucleotides read TGTGCCAGCAGTTTATCGCGGACTTCCCCCGGCTCCACCTTC.

The rearrangement uses TRBV9 and TRBJ2-3; the D is unclear. Trimming took 2 bases from V and 2 from J, leaving 15 bases between them. Germline V gives CDR1 SGDLS, CDR2 YYNGEE. The CDR3 sequence is 16 residues long. CDR3: CASSVDHQSFTDTQYF. For the CDR3, the DNA is TGTGCCAGCAGCGTCGACCATCAAAGTTTCACAGATACGCAGTATTTT. Together with reference TRBV9 and TRBJ2-3, the CDR3 gives the full variable domain: DSGVTQTPKHLITATGQRVTLRCSPRSGDLSVYWYQQSLDQGLQFLIQYYNGEERAKGNILERFSAQQFPDLHSELNLSSLELGDSALYFCASSVDHQSFTDTQYFGPGTRLTVL.

This clone appeared once. The chain links TRBV28 to TRBJ1-2; perhaps TRBD1 as D (6 bases). Trimming cost V 7 bases and J 4 bases, with 10 bases left between them. The CDR3 runs to 12 residues. Germline V gives CDR1 MDHEN, CDR2 SYDVKM. CDR3 region: CASNRGGYGYTF. The CDR3 DNA sequence: TGTGCCAGCAACAGAGGGGGCTATGGCTACACCTTC.

The chain recombines TRBV11-3 with TRBJ2-2, with unresolved D. The CDR3 consists of 13 residues. Per the germline V gene, CDR1 is SGHNT and CDR2 is YENEEA. Trimming took off 5 bases at V and 5 bases at J, with 9 bases between the two ends. CDR3 loop: CASSLQTTGELFF. The CDR3 nucleotides read TGTGCCAGCAGCCTCCAAACGACCGGGGAGCTGTTTTTT. Full variable domain (remainder filled in from reference TRBV11-3 and TRBJ2-2): EAGVVQSPRYKIIEKKQPVAFWCNPISGHNTLYWYLQNLGQGPELLIRYENEEAVDDSQLPKDRFSAERLKGVDSTLKIQPAELGDSAVYLCASSLQTTGELFFGEGSRLTVL.

The chain couples TRBV14 to TRBJ1-2; D remains ambiguous. Germline V gene data show CDR1 as SGHDN and CDR2 as FVKESK. CDR3 length equals 15 residues. V shed 0 bases and J shed 3 bases, with 11 bases lying between them. The DNA for the CDR3 is TGTGCCAGCAGCCAAGATAATCCCGAATACTATGGCTACACCTTC. Translated, it gives CASSQDNPEYYGYTF.

The chain links TRBV18 to TRBJ2-5; 7 bases match TRBD2. From germline, CDR1 is KGHSH and CDR2 LQKENI. The V segment lost 9 bases and the J segment 2 bases; nucleotides outside the gene matches: 6. The CDR3 is made up of 13 amino acids. The chain's CDR3 is CASLADVQETQYF. The CDR3 region has the DNA TGTGCCAGTCTAGCGGACGTACAAGAGACCCAGTACTTC.

The chain employs TRBV18 and TRBJ2-5, with a tentative D call TRBD2 (5 bases). CDR3 size: 14 residues. Per germline, CDR1 KGHSH and CDR2 LQKENI. V was pared by 6 bases and J by 2 bases, with 13 bases between. This CDR3 is CASSLATEQETQYF. Here the CDR3 DNA reads TGTGCCAGCTCCCTAGCTACTGAGCAAGAGACCCAGTACTTC.

The rearrangement joins TRBV7-2 to TRBJ2-3; perhaps TRBD2 as D (5 bases). This CDR3 has 15 amino acids. Between the trimmed V and J ends, which lost 0 bases and 5 bases, there was a span of 12 bases. CDR1 is SGHTA, CDR2 FQGNSA, per germline. CDR3 DNA sequence: TGTGCCAGCAGCTTAGCGGGAGCCGGAGTAGATACGCAGTATTTT. It encodes CASSLAGAGVDTQYF.

This sequence joins TRBV29-1 and TRBJ2-7; D remains unclear. The ends were cut back, 4 bases at V and 1 base at J, with 8 bases in the middle. The germline gives CDR1 SQVTM, CDR2 ANQGSEA. The CDR3 loop spans 12 amino acids. The CDR3 sequence is CSVVPGSYEQYF. The CDR3, as DNA: TGCAGCGTTGTCCCAGGATCCTACGAGCAGTACTTC.

The chain combines TRBV19 with TRBJ1-5, with D possibly being TRBD1 (5 bases). Looked up from germline, CDR1 is LNHDA and CDR2 is SQIVND (reference sequence). The CDR3 is made up of 16 amino acids. The germline V and J ends were trimmed by 5 bases and 0 bases, with 14 bases remaining between them. CDR3 in DNA: TGTGCCAGTAGTTCGGGACGGACTTATAGCAATCAGCCCCAGCATTTT. Translated: CASSSGRTYSNQPQHF.

V gene TRBV19 combines with J gene TRBJ2-1, with TRBD2 matching over 7 bases. V trimming: 3 bases; J trimming: 0 bases; junction bases outside the gene matches: 5. CDR3 length: 16 amino acids. Germline-derived CDR1 and CDR2 are LNHDA and SQIVND (reference sequence). This CDR3 is CASSILRGSSYNEQFF. The CDR3 bases are TGTGCCAGTAGTATTCTGCGGGGGAGCTCCTACAATGAGCAGTTCTTC.

The V call is TRBV27, the J call TRBJ1-1; no reliable D call. In germline, CDR1 is MNHEY, CDR2 SMNVEV (reference sequence). This CDR3 comprises 14 residues. Trimming pared 5 bases from V and 1 base from J, leaving 11 bases between. The CDR3 bases are TGTGCCAGCAGTCCGAGACGGGGGAACACTGAAGCTTTCTTT. Protein: CASSPRRGNTEAFF.

This chain connects TRBV23-1 to TRBJ2-7; TRBD1 is a possible D gene (6 bases). TRBV23-1 is an ORF for which the function is uncertain. This CDR3 is 16 amino acids long. V was pared by 0 bases and J by 2 bases, with 14 bases between. CDR3 residues: CASSQSKDSGTYEQYF. DNA of the CDR3: TGCGCCAGCAGTCAATCGAAGGACAGTGGTACCTACGAGCAGTACTTC.

The CDR3 sequence: CASAVKGVAGVNEQFF. In DNA form, the CDR3 reads TGTGCCAGCGCTGTGAAGGGTGTAGCGGGGGTGAATGAGCAGTTCTTC. This sequence joins TRBV28 and TRBJ2-1, with 9 bases aligning to TRBD2. Germline-derived CDR1 and CDR2 are MDHEN and SYDVKM. CDR3 length equals 16 residues. V lost 8 bases to trimming and J lost 7 bases; unmatched junction nucleotides: 15.

This clone was recorded a few times. This chain joins TRBV18 and TRBJ2-7, with D perhaps given as TRBD1 or TRBD2 (5 bases each). The V end lost 4 bases, the J end lost 3 bases, and 10 bases lay between the germline ends. Germline CDR1 and CDR2: KGHSH and LQKENI. The CDR3 length is 13 residues. The CDR3 sequence: CASSQGTSYEQYF. The CDR3 DNA sequence: TGTGCCAGCTCACAAGGGACGAGCTACGAGCAGTACTTC.

The genes are TRBV5-4 and TRBJ1-3, with a tentative D call TRBD1 (5 bases). The germline V gene encodes CDR1 SGHNT and CDR2 YYREEE (reference sequence). The V and J ends lost 4 bases and 6 bases respectively, with 17 bases between them. CDR3 length: 15 residues. Here the CDR3 DNA reads TGTGCCAGCAGCCAAAGCATAAGGGGTGAAAACACCATATATTTT. It encodes CASSQSIRGENTIYF.

This chain connects TRBV7-2 to TRBJ1-6, with D unresolved. Germline V gene sequence: CDR1 SGHTA, CDR2 FQGNSA. This CDR3 has 13 amino acids. Trimming took 3 bases from V and 7 from J, leaving 7 bases between them. Here the CDR3 reads CASSLASNSPLHF. The CDR3 DNA is TGTGCCAGCAGCTTGGCCTCAAATTCACCCCTCCACTTT.

The J gene is TRBJ1-1, the V gene TRBV19; D uncertain. The germline CDR1 and CDR2 sequences are LNHDA and SQIVND (reference sequence). V was shortened by 9 bases and J by 5 bases, with 16 bases between the two germline ends. The CDR3 is 13 residues long. CDR3 in amino acids: CASRPRGETEAFF. As DNA, the CDR3 is TGTGCCAGCCGTCCCAGAGGAGAAACTGAAGCTTTCTTT.

The CDR3 sequence is CARSAEGRFSTDTQYF. The CDR3 DNA follows: TGTGCCAGGTCGGCGGAGGGCCGCTTTAGCACAGATACGCAGTATTTT. This chain joins TRBV7-6 and TRBJ2-3; a possible D gene is TRBD2 (6 bases). Germline loops: CDR1 SGHVS, CDR2 FNYEAQ. This CDR3 contains 16 residues. V lost 9 bases, J lost 0 bases, and 19 bases lay in between.